One and the same sample provided the 24 T cell receptor beta chains below, sequenced in a study of a mutant IDH1 vaccine in newly diagnosed glioma. Their target antigens are unknown. The table came from immunoSEQ multiplex PCR; TCRdb's copy has only in-frame clones and leaves some out. The sample holds about 85,000 clones, around 92% seen once. Time point here: week 47, end of study. Vaccination used 300 ug of mutant IDH1 20-mer peptide per dose, with topical imiquimod. The specimen comprised PBMCs, sampled from a glioma patient whose treatment included an IDH1 peptide vaccine. These receptors originate from a woman between 50 and 59 years old with glioma.

The chain employs TRBV5-5 and TRBJ1-2, with D possibly TRBD1 on 5 matching bases. The V gene lost 0 bases and the J gene lost 5 bases, with 20 bases spanning the gap. Per the germline V gene, CDR1 is SGHKS and CDR2 is YYEKEE (reference sequence). The CDR3 is 17 amino acids. The CDR3 here is CASSLGGTGAVGYGYTF. In nucleotides, the CDR3 is TGTGCCAGCAGCTTGGGAGGGACCGGAGCAGTGGGGTATGGCTACACCTTC. Supplemented by reference TRBV5-5 and TRBJ1-2, the full variable domain reads DAGVTQSPTHLIKTRGQQVTLRCSPISGHKSVSWYQQVLGQGPQFIFQYYEKEERGRGNFPDRFSARQFPNYSSELNVNALLLGDSALYLCASSLGGTGAVGYGYTFGSGTRLTVV.

V is TRBV9 and J is TRBJ1-4; TRBD1 might be the D (6 bases). Germline assignment: CDR1 SGDLS and CDR2 YYNGEE. CDR3 length: 14 amino acids. V gave up 0 bases and J gave up 5 bases, with 8 bases separating them. The CDR3 sequence is CASSVAQGNEKLFF. Here the CDR3 DNA reads TGTGCCAGCAGCGTAGCTCAGGGGAATGAAAAACTGTTTTTT.

The genes are TRBV7-6 and TRBJ2-1; TRBD1 matches at 8 bases. In germline, CDR1 is SGHVS, CDR2 FNYEAQ. Unmatched junction bases numbered 5, after V lost 1 base and J lost 3 bases. This CDR3 contains 16 residues. CDR3 DNA sequence: TGTGCCAGCAGCTTAGGACAGGGGCAGGGCTACAATGAGCAGTTCTTC. Its translation is CASSLGQGQGYNEQFF.

The V call is TRBV7-8, the J call TRBJ2-7; no clear D. Between the trimmed V and J ends, which lost 1 base and 3 bases, there was a span of 13 bases. Germline V lookup: CDR1 SGHVS, CDR2 FQNEAQ. This CDR3 contains 15 residues. In DNA, the CDR3 is TGTGCCAGCAGCTTAGGTCACGGACGAGACTACGAGCAGTACTTC. This translates into CASSLGHGRDYEQYF.

This chain links TRBV4-1 with TRBJ1-5; TRBD2 might be the D (7 bases). With the DNA end fitting TRBJ2-3 better, the J assignment may be wrong. The CDR3 runs 15 residues. The germline CDR1 and CDR2 sequences are MGHRA and YSYEKL. The CDR3 nucleotides are TGCGCCAGCTCTGGGGGAGGGGGTGGTAATCAGCCCCAGTATTTT. Residues: CASSGGGGGNQPQYF.

The V and J genes are TRBV19 and TRBJ2-1; unclear D gene. Germline V gene sequence: CDR1 LNHDA, CDR2 SQIVND (reference sequence). Trimming left V 4 bases short and J 3 bases short, with 19 bases between. The CDR3 loop spans 17 amino acids. The CDR3 sequence: CASSTHRVFEIYNEQFF. As DNA, the CDR3 is TGTGCCAGTAGTACCCACCGGGTTTTTGAGATCTACAATGAGCAGTTCTTC.

With regard to this clone: The sample has other DNA sequences that encode this CDR3 too. The rearrangement joins TRBV13 to TRBJ1-1, with D possibly TRBD1 on 5 matching bases. Germline-derived CDR1 and CDR2 are PRHDT and FYEKMQ (reference sequence). The CDR3 totals 13 residues. V was shortened by 5 bases and J by 3 bases, with 10 bases between the two germline ends. The DNA for the CDR3 is TGTGCCAGCAGCCTCGGGGGGGACACTGAAGCTTTCTTT. It translates to CASSLGGDTEAFF.

The V gene is TRBV7-9, the J gene TRBJ1-1, with 8 bases aligning to TRBD1. This CDR3 has 16 residues. The germline V gene has CDR1 SEHNR and CDR2 FQNEAQ (reference sequence). V lost 1 base and J lost 3; bases outside the gene matches: 7. The chain's CDR3 is CASSLEQGAPDTEAFF. In DNA, the CDR3 is TGTGCCAGCAGCTTAGAGCAGGGGGCGCCGGACACTGAAGCTTTCTTT.

This clone was picked up a small number of times. The rearrangement links TRBV5-1 to TRBJ1-1; TRBD1 matches at 7 bases. CDR1 is SGHRS and CDR2 is YFSETQ in the germline V gene. V lost 0 bases to trimming and J lost 5 bases; unmatched junction nucleotides: 7. The CDR3 is made up of 15 amino acids. The CDR3 spells CASSLEKGARTEAFF. CDR3 nucleotide sequence: TGCGCCAGCAGCTTGGAAAAGGGGGCGAGGACTGAAGCTTTCTTT.

The chain is built from TRBV27 and TRBJ2-7; perhaps TRBD1 as D (6 bases). CDR3 length: 15 residues. Per germline, CDR1 MNHEY and CDR2 SMNVEV (reference sequence). V was trimmed by 5 bases and J by 2 bases, leaving 16 bases between them. CDR3 bases: TGTGCCAGCAGTCCAATCTCAGGGGTCCCCTACGAGCAGTACTTC. Translation gives CASSPISGVPYEQYF.

The chain employs TRBV9 and TRBJ1-2; TRBD1 aligns across 7 bases. The CDR3 runs to 13 residues. Losses at the gene ends were 5 bases for V and 6 bases for J; bases not matched to a gene: 7. Germline CDR1 SGDLS, CDR2 YYNGEE. CDR3 sequence (DNA): TGTGCCAGCAGGCGGGACAGCCCAAATGGCTACACCTTC. This sequence encodes CASRRDSPNGYTF.

J is TRBJ2-2 and V is TRBV5-6; 13 positions agree with TRBD2. Germline-derived CDR1 and CDR2 are SGHDT and YYEEEE. The CDR3 is 16 amino acids. J gave up 7 bases and V 1 base, and 4 bases lay outside the gene matches. The CDR3 nucleotides are TGTGCCAGCAGCTTGAGGACTAGCGGGAGAATCGGGGAGCTGTTTTTT. Amino acid sequence: CASSLRTSGRIGELFF. Full variable domain (missing parts from reference TRBV5-6 and TRBJ2-2): DAGVTQSPTHLIKTRGQQVTLRCSPKSGHDTVSWYQQALGQGPQFIFQYYEEEERQRGNFPDRFSGHQFPNYSSELNVNALLLGDSALYLCASSLRTSGRIGELFFGEGSRLTVL.

The chain couples TRBV19 to TRBJ2-1, with D perhaps assigned TRBD1 or TRBD2 (5 bases each). CDR3 length: 16 amino acids. Germline V gene lookup returns CDR1 LNHDA and CDR2 SQIVND (reference sequence). Trimming removed 8 bases from V and 0 bases from J, with 17 bases in between. DNA for the CDR3: TGTGCCAGTCACCTTGGGGGATTAAGCTCCTACAATGAGCAGTTCTTC. Its protein product is CASHLGGLSSYNEQFF.

To note about this clone: At the DNA level, this CDR3 is encoded by other sequences in the same sample as well. The rearrangement links TRBV19 to TRBJ2-1; 10 positions match TRBD2. V dropped 7 bases and J dropped 1; count of bases not matched to a gene: 4. CDR1 is LNHDA and CDR2 is SQIVND in the germline V gene (reference sequence). The CDR3 length is 15 residues. The CDR3 nucleotides are TGTGCCAGTACTCCACTAGCGGGATCCTACAATGAGCAGTTCTTC. Translated: CASTPLAGSYNEQFF.

The gene calls are TRBV9 and TRBJ2-3, with TRBD2 matching 13 bases. Germline lookup yields CDR1 SGDLS and CDR2 YYNGEE. Trimming took 0 bases from V and 6 from J; bases not matched to a gene: 4. This CDR3 has 16 residues. CDR3 loop: CASSVATTSGRDTQYF. CDR3 DNA: TGTGCCAGCAGCGTAGCTACGACTAGCGGGAGGGATACGCAGTATTTT.

The rearrangement joins TRBV18 to TRBJ1-6, with D possibly matching TRBD1 (6 bases). Germline V gives CDR1 KGHSH, CDR2 LQKENI. V lost 2 bases, J lost 10 bases, and 15 bases lay in between. This CDR3 is built from 15 residues. CDR3 coding DNA: TGTGCCAGCTCACCAGAGCGGGGGGCCGGATCACCCCTCCACTTT. Translating it yields CASSPERGAGSPLHF. Variable domain in full (rest from reference TRBV18 and TRBJ1-6): NAGVMQNPRHLVRRRGQEARLRCSPMKGHSHVYWYRQLPEEGLKFMVYLQKENIIDESGMPKERFSAEFPKEGPSILRIQQVVRGDSAAYFCASSPERGAGSPLHFGNGTRLTVT.

This chain uses TRBV28 with TRBJ2-7, with 7 bases aligning to TRBD1. Germline loops: CDR1 MDHEN, CDR2 SYDVKM. The CDR3 totals 12 residues. The trim removed 7 bases at V and 7 bases at J, leaving 7 bases unmatched. DNA of the CDR3: TGTGCCAGCACTCCCGGGACAGAAGAGCAGTACTTC. It codes for CASTPGTEEQYF.

This clone was observed a few times. The chain recombines TRBV18 with TRBJ1-2; TRBD1 aligns across 7 bases. Unmatched junction bases numbered 4, after V lost 3 bases and J lost 3 bases. This CDR3 is built from 14 residues. Germline V gives CDR1 KGHSH, CDR2 LQKENI. In nucleotides, the CDR3 is TGTGCCAGCTCACCTCTCGACAGGGACTATGGCTACACCTTC. Encoded protein: CASSPLDRDYGYTF.

The chain employs TRBV28 and TRBJ2-7; D is ambiguous. CDR3 length equals 11 residues. Trimming removed 5 bases from V and 5 bases from J, with 7 bases in between. In germline, CDR1 is MDHEN, CDR2 SYDVKM. The CDR3 protein is CASSPLDEQYF. In DNA, the CDR3 is TGTGCCAGCAGTCCGTTGGACGAGCAGTACTTC.

V is TRBV5-1 and J is TRBJ1-5, with TRBD1 matching over 9 bases. Looked up from germline, CDR1 is SGHRS and CDR2 is YFSETQ. V lost 3 bases and J lost 1; bases outside the gene matches: 2. The CDR3 covers 15 residues. The CDR3 here is CASSSGQGSNQPQHF. The CDR3 DNA reads as TGCGCCAGCAGCTCGGGACAGGGCAGCAATCAGCCCCAGCATTTT.

The CDR3 region has the DNA TGTGCCAGCAGCTCAACTCGTAATGAGCAGTTCTTC. This encodes CASSSTRNEQFF. The chain employs TRBV7-6 and TRBJ2-1; D remains ambiguous. The CDR3 consists of 12 residues. The V end lost 4 bases, the J end lost 7 bases, and 8 bases lay between the germline ends. Germline V gene sequence: CDR1 SGHVS, CDR2 FNYEAQ.

The chain is built from TRBV5-5 and TRBJ2-7; D might be TRBD2 (5 bases). V was trimmed by 4 bases and J by 5 bases, leaving 13 bases between them. CDR3 length equals 13 residues. Per the germline V gene, CDR1 is SGHKS and CDR2 is YYEKEE (reference sequence). CDR3 protein: CASSQTERDEQYF. The CDR3 DNA reads TGTGCCAGCAGCCAAACCGAGAGGGACGAGCAGTACTTC.

This sequence joins TRBV5-1 and TRBJ2-4, with D possibly being TRBD2 (6 bases). Germline-derived CDR1 and CDR2 are SGHRS and YFSETQ. V was trimmed by 4 bases and J by 0 bases, leaving 17 bases between them. CDR3 length: 17 amino acids. Here the CDR3 reads CASSPGRGPGAKNIQYF. For the CDR3, the DNA is TGCGCCAGCAGCCCGGGGCGGGGTCCTGGAGCCAAAAACATTCAGTACTTC.

The V call is TRBV5-1, the J call TRBJ2-3; D gene unclear. Trimming cost V 0 bases and J 2 bases, with 7 bases left between them. The germline V gene encodes CDR1 SGHRS and CDR2 YFSETQ. The CDR3 is made up of 14 amino acids. The CDR3 loop is CASSLDSPTDTQYF. The CDR3 region has the DNA TGCGCCAGCAGCTTGGACAGCCCCACAGATACGCAGTATTTT.